Following are 8 T cell receptor beta chains from one sample sequenced in a study of T-cell reconstitution after alpha-beta-depleted transplantation in children. Unique molecular identifiers were incorporated during preparation of the TCRbeta library. MiXCR was run by TCRdb on the PCR reads, yielding one entry per CDR3 protein. The sample contains 200,000 to 250,000 distinct CDR3 sequences, around 25% of which appear only once. The source was PBMCs, collected before TCRalphabeta/CD19-depleted stem cell transplant. The receptor set was obtained from a girl aged 2-15 years with Fanconi anemia, due to receive a stem cell transplant.

This chain links TRBV7-8 with TRBJ2-7; no reliable D call. Germline V gene lookup returns CDR1 SGHVS and CDR2 FQNEAQ. The length of the CDR3 is 13 residues. V was shortened by 6 bases and J by 2 bases, with 11 bases between the two germline ends. CDR3 in DNA: TGTGCCAGCAGACCAGGATTTGCCTACGAGCAGTACTTC. Protein: CASRPGFAYEQYF. The entire variable domain, with the rest obtained from reference TRBV7-8 and TRBJ2-7, is as follows: GAGVSQSPRYKVAKRGQDVALRCDPISGHVSLFWYQQALGQGPEFLTYFQNEAQLDKSGLPSDRFFAERPEGSVSTLKIQRTQQEDSAVYLCASRPGFAYEQYFGPGTRLTVT.

The V and J genes are TRBV5-1 and TRBJ2-3; D uncertain. Germline V gene data show CDR1 as SGHRS and CDR2 as YFSETQ. CDR3 length: 14 amino acids. V was pared by 4 bases and J by 4 bases, with 13 bases between. The CDR3 DNA follows: TGCGCCAGCAGCCTAGTGAGGTTGGCAGATACGCAGTATTTT. Encoded protein: CASSLVRLADTQYF.

Points on this clonotype: A much larger clonotype is one base distant, so this may be a read error. The CDR3: CSASGQTNTEAFF. In nucleotides, the CDR3 is TGCAGTGCTAGTGGACAGACTAACACTGAAGCTTTCTTT. V is TRBV20-1 and J is TRBJ1-1; a possible D gene is TRBD1 (6 bases). The V end lost 3 bases, the J end lost 2 bases, and 10 bases lay between the germline ends. The CDR3 loop spans 13 amino acids. CDR1 is DFQATT and CDR2 is SNEGSKA in the germline V gene (reference sequence).

This clonotype occurred many times. The chain couples TRBV7-9 to TRBJ1-3, with D maybe TRBD1 (5 bases). Germline V lookup: CDR1 SEHNR, CDR2 FQNEAQ (reference sequence). The CDR3 is made up of 14 amino acids. The V gene lost 0 bases and the J gene lost 9 bases, with 12 bases spanning the gap. The CDR3 DNA reads as TGTGCCAGCAGCTTAGCCTGGCTTGGGACCACCATATATTTT. Protein: CASSLAWLGTTIYF.

This clonotype was observed many times. The V call is TRBV19, the J call TRBJ1-1, with D possibly matching TRBD1 (5 bases). Trimming took 1 base from V and 0 from J, leaving 9 bases between them. The V gene's germline CDR1 is LNHDA and CDR2 SQIVND (reference sequence). The CDR3 length is 15 residues. The CDR3 reads CASSIAAGVNTEAFF. The CDR3 bases are TGTGCCAGTAGTATAGCGGCGGGGGTGAACACTGAAGCTTTCTTT.

This clonotype was detected a few times. The chain couples TRBV29-1 to TRBJ2-7, with 7 bases matching TRBD1. The V gene end was trimmed by 8 bases and the J gene end by 6 bases; junction bases not matched to a gene: 13. The CDR3 spans 13 residues. Germline V lookup: CDR1 SQVTM, CDR2 ANQGSEA. Here the CDR3 DNA reads TGCAGCTCCACAAGAAGGGACAGTCGCGAGCAGTACTTC. As protein: CSSTRRDSREQYF.

This clonotype came up many times. The chain carries TRBV3-1 and TRBJ2-1; D may be TRBD2 (6 bases). V was shortened by 1 base and J by 4 bases, with 14 bases between the two germline ends. Germline values: CDR1 LGHDT, CDR2 YNNKEL (reference sequence). The CDR3 is 16 residues long. The CDR3 reads CASSQVVGGDYNEQFF. In DNA, the CDR3 is TGTGCCAGCAGCCAAGTGGTCGGCGGGGATTACAATGAGCAGTTCTTC.

This clonotype was seen a handful of times. V gene TRBV10-3 combines with J gene TRBJ2-7; D possibly matches TRBD1 or TRBD2 (5 bases each). The ends were cut back, 6 bases at V and 3 bases at J, with 15 bases in the middle. Germline V gene sequence: CDR1 ENHRY, CDR2 SYGVKD. This CDR3 is built from 14 residues. Here the CDR3 DNA reads TGTGCCATCAGGGGACCCTCTAATCTCTACGAGCAGTACTTC. The encoded protein is CAIRGPSNLYEQYF.